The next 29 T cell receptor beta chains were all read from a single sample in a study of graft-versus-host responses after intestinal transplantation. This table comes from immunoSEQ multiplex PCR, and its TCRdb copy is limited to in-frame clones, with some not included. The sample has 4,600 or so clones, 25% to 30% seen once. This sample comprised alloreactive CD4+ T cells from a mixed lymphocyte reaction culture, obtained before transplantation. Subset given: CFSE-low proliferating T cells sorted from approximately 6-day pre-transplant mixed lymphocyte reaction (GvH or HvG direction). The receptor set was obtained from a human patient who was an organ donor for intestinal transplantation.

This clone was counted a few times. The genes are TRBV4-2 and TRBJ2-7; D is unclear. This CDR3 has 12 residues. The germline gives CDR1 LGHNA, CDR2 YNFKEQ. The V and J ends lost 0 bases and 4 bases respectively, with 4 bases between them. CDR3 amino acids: CASSQDRYEQYF. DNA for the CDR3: TGTGCCAGCAGCCAAGACAGGTACGAGCAGTACTTC.

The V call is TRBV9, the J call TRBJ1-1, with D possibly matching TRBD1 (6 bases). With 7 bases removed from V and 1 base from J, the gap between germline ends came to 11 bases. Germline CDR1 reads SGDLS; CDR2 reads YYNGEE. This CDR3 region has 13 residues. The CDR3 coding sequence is TGTGCCAGCTCACCGGGACAGAACACTGAAGCTTTCTTT. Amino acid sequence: CASSPGQNTEAFF.

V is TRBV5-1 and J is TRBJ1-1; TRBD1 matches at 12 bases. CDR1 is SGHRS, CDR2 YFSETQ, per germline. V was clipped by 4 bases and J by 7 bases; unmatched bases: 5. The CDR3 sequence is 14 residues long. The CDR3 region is CASSRDRGRIEAFF. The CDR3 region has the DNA TGCGCCAGCAGCAGGGACAGGGGGCGGATTGAAGCTTTCTTT.

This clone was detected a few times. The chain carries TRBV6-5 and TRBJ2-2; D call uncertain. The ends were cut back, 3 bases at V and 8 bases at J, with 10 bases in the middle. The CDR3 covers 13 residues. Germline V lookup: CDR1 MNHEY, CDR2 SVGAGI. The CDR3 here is CASSYSARGELFF. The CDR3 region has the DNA TGTGCCAGCAGTTATTCAGCTCGGGGGGAGCTGTTTTTT.

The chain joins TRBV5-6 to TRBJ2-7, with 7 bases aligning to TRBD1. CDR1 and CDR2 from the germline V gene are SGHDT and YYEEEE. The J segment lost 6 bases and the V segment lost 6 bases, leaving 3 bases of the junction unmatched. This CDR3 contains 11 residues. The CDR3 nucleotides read TGTGCCAGCAACCACAGGGGCGAGCAGTACTTC. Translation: CASNHRGEQYF.

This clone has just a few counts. CDR3 amino acids: CASSWDRGQETQYF. The CDR3 DNA reads TGTGCCAGCAGCTGGGACAGGGGGCAAGAGACCCAGTACTTC. The J gene is TRBJ2-5, the V gene TRBV11-3, with TRBD1 matching over 11 bases. Trimming took 4 bases from V and 2 from J; bases not matched to a gene: 0. The CDR3 has 14 residues. Germline assignment: CDR1 SGHNT and CDR2 YENEEA.

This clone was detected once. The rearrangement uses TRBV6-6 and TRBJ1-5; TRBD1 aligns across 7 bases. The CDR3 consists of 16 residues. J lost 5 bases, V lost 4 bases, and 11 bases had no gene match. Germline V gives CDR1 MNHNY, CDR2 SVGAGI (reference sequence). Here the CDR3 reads CASSFVRTGWDQPQHF. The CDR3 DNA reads TGTGCCAGCAGTTTCGTTCGGACAGGTTGGGATCAGCCCCAGCATTTT.

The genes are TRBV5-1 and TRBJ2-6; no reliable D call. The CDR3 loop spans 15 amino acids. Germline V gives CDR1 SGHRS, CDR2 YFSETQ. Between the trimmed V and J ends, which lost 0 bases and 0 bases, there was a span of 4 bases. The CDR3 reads CASSLGNSGANVLTF. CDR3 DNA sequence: TGCGCCAGCAGCTTGGGCAACTCTGGGGCCAACGTCCTGACTTTC.

CDR3 coding DNA: TGTGCCAGCAGTTACTCGACAGGATTAAGAGAGACCCAGTACTTC. Its translation: CASSYSTGLRETQYF. This chain connects TRBV6-5 to TRBJ2-5; the D gene is possibly TRBD1 (6 bases). V shed 0 bases and J shed 4 bases, with 12 bases lying between them. Germline V gene lookup returns CDR1 MNHEY and CDR2 SVGAGI. This CDR3 region has 15 residues.

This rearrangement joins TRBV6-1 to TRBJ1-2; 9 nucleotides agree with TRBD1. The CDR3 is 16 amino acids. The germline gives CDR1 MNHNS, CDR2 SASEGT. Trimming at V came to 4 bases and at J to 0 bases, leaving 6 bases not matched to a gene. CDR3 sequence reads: CASSAGTGRANYGYTF. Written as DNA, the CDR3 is TGTGCCAGCAGTGCCGGGACAGGGAGGGCTAACTATGGCTACACCTTC.

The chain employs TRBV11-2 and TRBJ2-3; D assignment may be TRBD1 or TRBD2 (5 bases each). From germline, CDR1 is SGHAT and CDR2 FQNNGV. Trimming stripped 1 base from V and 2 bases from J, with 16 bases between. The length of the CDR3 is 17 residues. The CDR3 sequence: CASSLGPFGAYTDTQYF. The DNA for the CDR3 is TGTGCCAGCAGCTTAGGGCCCTTCGGGGCTTACACAGATACGCAGTATTTT.

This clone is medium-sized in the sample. CDR3 region: CAWRTAFNYGYTF. The DNA for the CDR3 is TGTGCCTGGAGGACAGCTTTTAACTATGGCTACACCTTC. The V gene is TRBV30, the J gene TRBJ1-2, with D perhaps TRBD1 (5 bases). V gave up 3 bases and J gave up 1 base, with 9 bases separating them. CDR1 is GTSNPN and CDR2 is SVGIG in the germline V gene (reference sequence). The CDR3 runs to 13 residues.

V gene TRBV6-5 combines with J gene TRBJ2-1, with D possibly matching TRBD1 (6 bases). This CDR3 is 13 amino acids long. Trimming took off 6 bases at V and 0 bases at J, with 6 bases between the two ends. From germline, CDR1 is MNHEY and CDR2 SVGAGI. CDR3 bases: TGTGCCAGCAGGGACAGCTCCTACAATGAGCAGTTCTTC. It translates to CASRDSSYNEQFF.

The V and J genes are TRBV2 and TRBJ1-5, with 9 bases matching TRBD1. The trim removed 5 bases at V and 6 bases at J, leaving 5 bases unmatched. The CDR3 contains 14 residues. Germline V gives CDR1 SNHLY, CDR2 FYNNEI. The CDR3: CASSWGQGVQPQHF. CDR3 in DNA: TGTGCCAGCAGTTGGGGACAGGGCGTTCAGCCCCAGCATTTT.

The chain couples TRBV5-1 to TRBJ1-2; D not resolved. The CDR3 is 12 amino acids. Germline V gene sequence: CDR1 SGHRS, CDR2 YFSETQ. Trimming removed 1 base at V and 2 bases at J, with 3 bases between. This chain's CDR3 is CASSLTNYGYTF. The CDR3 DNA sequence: TGCGCCAGCAGCTTGACAAACTATGGCTACACCTTC.

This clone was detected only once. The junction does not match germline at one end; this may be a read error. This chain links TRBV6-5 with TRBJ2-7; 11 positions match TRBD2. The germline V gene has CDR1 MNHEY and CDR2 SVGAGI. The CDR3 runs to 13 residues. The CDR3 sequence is CAISSGGAYEQYF. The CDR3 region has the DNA TGTGCCATCAGTAGCGGGGGGGCTTACGAGCAGTACTTC.

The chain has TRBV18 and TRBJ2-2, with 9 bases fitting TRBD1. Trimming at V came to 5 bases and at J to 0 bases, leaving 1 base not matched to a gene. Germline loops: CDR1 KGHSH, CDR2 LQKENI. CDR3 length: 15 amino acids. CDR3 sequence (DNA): TGTGCCAGCTCAAGACAGGGGGCGAACACCGGGGAGCTGTTTTTT. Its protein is CASSRQGANTGELFF.

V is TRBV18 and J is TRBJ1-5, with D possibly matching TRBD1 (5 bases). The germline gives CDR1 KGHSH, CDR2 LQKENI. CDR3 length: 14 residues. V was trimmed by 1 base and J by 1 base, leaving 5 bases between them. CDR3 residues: CASSPRQSNQPQHF. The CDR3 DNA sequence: TGTGCCAGCTCACCACGACAGAGCAATCAGCCCCAGCATTTT.

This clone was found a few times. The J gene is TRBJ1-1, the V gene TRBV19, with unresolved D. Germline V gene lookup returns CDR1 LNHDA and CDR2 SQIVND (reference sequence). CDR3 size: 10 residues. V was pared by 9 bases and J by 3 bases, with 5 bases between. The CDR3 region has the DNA TGTGCCAGCGGGGACACTGAAGCTTTCTTT. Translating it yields CASGDTEAFF.

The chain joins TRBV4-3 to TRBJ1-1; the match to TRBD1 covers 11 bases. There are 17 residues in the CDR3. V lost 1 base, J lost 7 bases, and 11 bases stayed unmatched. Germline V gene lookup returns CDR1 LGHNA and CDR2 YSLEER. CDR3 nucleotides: TGCGCCAGCAGCCAAGCGCTAAGGACAGGGGGCAGGGGTGAAGCTTTCTTT. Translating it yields CASSQALRTGGRGEAFF.

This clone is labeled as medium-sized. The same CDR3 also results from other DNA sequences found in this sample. CDR3 bases: TGCAGCGTTGAAGTTCAAGGCCTCAACACTGAAGCTTTCTTT. Residues: CSVEVQGLNTEAFF. This sequence joins TRBV29-1 and TRBJ1-1; D is undetermined. The V end lost 1 base, the J end lost 2 bases, and 11 bases lay between the germline ends. The germline CDR1 and CDR2 sequences are SQVTM and ANQGSEA. The CDR3 has 14 amino acids. The whole variable domain, remainder taken from reference TRBV29-1 and TRBJ1-1, is SAVISQKPSRDICQRGTSLTIQCQVDSQVTMMFWYRQQPGQSLTLIATANQGSEATYESGFVIDKFPISRPNLTFSTLTVSNMSPEDSSIYLCSVEVQGLNTEAFFGQGTRLTVV.

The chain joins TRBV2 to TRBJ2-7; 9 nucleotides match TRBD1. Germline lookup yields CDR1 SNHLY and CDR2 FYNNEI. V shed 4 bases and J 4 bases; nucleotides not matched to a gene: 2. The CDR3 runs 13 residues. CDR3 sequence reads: CASSGQGVYEQYF. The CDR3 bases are TGTGCCAGCAGTGGACAGGGGGTTTACGAGCAGTACTTC.

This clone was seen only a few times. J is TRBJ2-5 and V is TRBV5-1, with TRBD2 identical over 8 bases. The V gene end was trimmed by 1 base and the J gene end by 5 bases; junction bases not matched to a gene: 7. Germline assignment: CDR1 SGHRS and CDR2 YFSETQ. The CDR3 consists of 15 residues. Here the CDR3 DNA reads TGCGCCAGCAGCTTGCCCGGGGGGGCCGGCGAGACCCAGTACTTC. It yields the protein CASSLPGGAGETQYF.

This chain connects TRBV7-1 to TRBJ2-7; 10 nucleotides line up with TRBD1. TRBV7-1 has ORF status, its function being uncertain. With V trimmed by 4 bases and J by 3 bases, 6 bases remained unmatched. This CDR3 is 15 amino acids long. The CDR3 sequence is CASSLGQGVFYEQYF. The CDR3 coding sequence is TGTGCCAGCAGCTTAGGACAGGGGGTTTTCTACGAGCAGTACTTC.

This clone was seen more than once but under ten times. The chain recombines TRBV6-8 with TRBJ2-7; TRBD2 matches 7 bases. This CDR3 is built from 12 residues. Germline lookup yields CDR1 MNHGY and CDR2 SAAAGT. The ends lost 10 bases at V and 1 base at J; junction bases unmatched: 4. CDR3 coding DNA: TGTGCCAATCAGGGAGGGTCCTACGAGCAGTACTTC. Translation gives CANQGGSYEQYF.

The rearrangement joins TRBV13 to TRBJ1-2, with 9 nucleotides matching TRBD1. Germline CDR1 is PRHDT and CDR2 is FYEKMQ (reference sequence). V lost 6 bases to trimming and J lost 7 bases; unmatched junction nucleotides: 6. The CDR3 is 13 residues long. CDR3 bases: TGTGCCAGCAGGGGGGACAGGGTCGCTGGCTACACCTTC. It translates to CASRGDRVAGYTF.

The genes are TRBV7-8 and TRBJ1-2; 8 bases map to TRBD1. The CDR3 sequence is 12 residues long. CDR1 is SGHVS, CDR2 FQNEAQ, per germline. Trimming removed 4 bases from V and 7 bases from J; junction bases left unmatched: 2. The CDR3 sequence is CASSSDRVGYTF. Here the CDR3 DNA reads TGTGCCAGCAGCTCGGACAGGGTTGGCTACACCTTC.

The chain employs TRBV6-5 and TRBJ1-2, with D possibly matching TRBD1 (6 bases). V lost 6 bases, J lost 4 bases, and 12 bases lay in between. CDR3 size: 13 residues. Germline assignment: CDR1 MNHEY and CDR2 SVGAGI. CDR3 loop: CASRFDRTYGYTF. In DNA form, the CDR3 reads TGTGCCAGCAGATTCGACAGGACCTATGGCTACACCTTC.

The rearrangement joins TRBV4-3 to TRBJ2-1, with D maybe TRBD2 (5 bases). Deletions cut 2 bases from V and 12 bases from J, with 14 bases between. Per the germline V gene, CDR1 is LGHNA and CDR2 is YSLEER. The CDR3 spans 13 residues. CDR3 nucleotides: TGCGCCAGCAGCCAAACGTACGGGGTGGGGCAGTTCTTC. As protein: CASSQTYGVGQFF.